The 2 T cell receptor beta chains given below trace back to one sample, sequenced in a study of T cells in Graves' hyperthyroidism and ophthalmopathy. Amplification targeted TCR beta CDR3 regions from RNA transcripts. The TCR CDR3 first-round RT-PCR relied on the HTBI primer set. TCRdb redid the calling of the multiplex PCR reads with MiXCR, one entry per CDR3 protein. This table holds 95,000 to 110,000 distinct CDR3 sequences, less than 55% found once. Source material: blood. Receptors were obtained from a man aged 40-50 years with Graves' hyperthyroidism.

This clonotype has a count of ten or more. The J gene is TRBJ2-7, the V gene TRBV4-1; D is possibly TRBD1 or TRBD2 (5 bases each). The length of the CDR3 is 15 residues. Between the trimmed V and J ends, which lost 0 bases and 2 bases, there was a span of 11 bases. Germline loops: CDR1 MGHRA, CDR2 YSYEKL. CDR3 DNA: TGCGCCAGCAGCCAAGATTGGGGGTTAGCCTACGAGCAGTACTTC. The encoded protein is CASSQDWGLAYEQYF.

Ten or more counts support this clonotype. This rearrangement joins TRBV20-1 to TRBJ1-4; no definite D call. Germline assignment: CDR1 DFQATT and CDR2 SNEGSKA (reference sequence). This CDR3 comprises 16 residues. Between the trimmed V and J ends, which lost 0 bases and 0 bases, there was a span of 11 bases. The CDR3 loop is CSAREGSKATNEKLFF. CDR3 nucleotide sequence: TGCAGTGCTAGAGAGGGCAGCAAAGCAACTAATGAAAAACTGTTTTTT.